Listed below are T cell receptor beta chains from one sample, sequenced in a study of cytomegalovirus exposure and HLA in healthy donors. The repertoire was sequenced with immunoSEQ multiplex PCR; TCRdb's copy has only in-frame clones and lacks some. The table shows 140,000 to 150,000 clones, with roughly 88% occurring only once. Sequencing was done on a sample of PBMCs. Every receptor here comes from a woman aged 35 to 49 in good health and CMV-seronegative. Both conserved end residues are part of each CDR3. Fields, in order: D gene, clone size, V gene, J gene, CDR3 protein, CDR3 DNA. D genes are given only for firm matches. Where a row states a size, it is once, few, many or the class of an expanded clone; other rows omit it.

TRBD1	-	TRBV28	TRBJ2-7	CASSFPLQGIGYEQYF	TGTGCCAGCAGTTTCCCTCTACAGGGGATAGGCTACGAGCAGTACTTC
TRBD1	-	TRBV6-5	TRBJ1-1	CASSPRGQYTEAFF	TGTGCCAGCAGCCCAAGGGGGCAGTACACTGAAGCTTTCTTT
-	-	TRBV7-8	TRBJ2-7	CASSLGGGRSYEQYF	TGTGCCAGCAGCCTAGGGGGAGGGAGATCCTACGAGCAGTACTTC
-	-	TRBV4-2	TRBJ2-2	CASSQGGRGTGELFF	TGTGCCAGCAGCCAAGGCGGGCGGGGAACCGGGGAGCTGTTTTTT
TRBD1	-	TRBV2	TRBJ1-3	CASSETGGRGNTIYF	TGTGCCAGCAGTGAGACAGGGGGCCGGGGAAACACCATATATTTT
-	-	TRBV7-2	TRBJ2-5	CASSLGRVQETQYF	TGTGCCAGCAGCTTAGGCAGGGTACAAGAGACCCAGTACTTC
TRBD2	-	TRBV11-2	TRBJ2-7	CASSHGTSGHYEQYF	TGTGCCAGCAGCCATGGGACTAGCGGGCACTACGAGCAGTACTTC
-	few	TRBV7-9	TRBJ2-3	CASSSGLSTDTQYF	TGTGCCAGCAGCTCTGGACTGAGCACAGATACGCAGTATTTT
TRBD1	-	TRBV6-6	TRBJ2-5	CASKATGGQETQYF	TGTGCCAGCAAAGCCACAGGGGGACAAGAGACCCAGTACTTC
-	-	TRBV10-1	TRBJ2-6	CASNSIGGSGANVLTF	TGCGCCAGCAATTCAATAGGGGGCTCTGGGGCCAACGTCCTGACTTTC
TRBD1	-	TRBV6-5	TRBJ1-2	CASSYRTGGHGYTF	TGTGCCAGCAGTTACAGGACAGGGGGGCATGGCTACACCTTC
TRBD1	few	TRBV4-3	TRBJ1-2	CASSQGTGDYGYTF	TGCGCCAGCAGCCAAGGGACAGGGGACTATGGCTACACCTTC
TRBD2	few	TRBV5-4	TRBJ2-3	CASSLLGGPKDTQYF	TGTGCCAGCAGCTTGTTGGGAGGGCCTAAGGATACGCAGTATTTT
TRBD1	few	TRBV6-6	TRBJ1-1	CASSDGTGMNTEAFF	TGTGCCAGCAGTGACGGGACAGGGATGAACACTGAAGCTTTCTTT
-	-	TRBV11-2	TRBJ1-4	CASSFGGRQKLFF	TGTGCCAGCAGCTTCGGAGGGCGCCAAAAACTGTTTTTT
-	-	TRBV2	TRBJ1-4	CASFLQGGTNEKLFF	TGTGCCAGCTTTCTTCAGGGAGGGACTAATGAAAAACTGTTTTTT
-	-	TRBV7-3	TRBJ2-3	CASSRFQGGGSTTDTQYF	TGTGCCAGCAGCCGCTTCCAGGGTGGCGGAAGTACAACAGATACGCAGTATTTT
TRBD1	-	TRBV13	TRBJ2-7	CASSWTGDEQYF	TGTGCCAGCAGTTGGACAGGGGACGAGCAGTACTTC
TRBD1	-	TRBV27	TRBJ2-7	CASRPGQGFHEQYF	TGTGCCAGCAGACCGGGACAGGGCTTCCACGAGCAGTACTTC
TRBD1	-	TRBV6-5	TRBJ2-1	CASSPGTGVSAEQFF	TGTGCCAGCAGTCCGGGGACAGGGGTGTCAGCTGAGCAGTTCTTC
TRBD1	-	TRBV29-1	TRBJ1-2	CSVEDRETGYYGYTF	TGCAGCGTTGAAGATCGTGAGACAGGGTACTATGGCTACACCTTC
-	-	TRBV29-1	TRBJ2-1	CSVEVVHSRSYNEQFF	TGCAGCGTTGAAGTAGTCCACTCCCGCTCCTACAATGAGCAGTTCTTC
TRBD2	-	TRBV11-2	TRBJ2-1	CASSNLAGGNEQFF	TGTGCCAGCAGCAATCTAGCGGGGGGCAATGAGCAGTTCTTC
TRBD1	-	TRBV28	TRBJ2-7	CASSQQGRYEQYF	TGTGCCAGCAGTCAACAGGGGAGATACGAGCAGTACTTC
TRBD2	-	TRBV7-9	TRBJ2-2	CASSGRTSGTSELFF	TGTGCCAGCAGCGGGCGGACTAGCGGGACGTCGGAGCTGTTTTTT
TRBD2	-	TRBV11-2	TRBJ2-1	CASSSTRREFVYNEQFF	TGTGCCAGCAGCTCAACGCGGCGGGAGTTCGTCTACAATGAGCAGTTCTTC
TRBD2	-	TRBV6-6	TRBJ2-5	CASKVGREKETQYF	TGTGCCAGCAAGGTGGGGCGGGAGAAAGAGACCCAGTACTTC
TRBD2	-	TRBV6-1	TRBJ2-1	CASSVPGLAGLHEQFF	TGTGCCAGCAGTGTCCCCGGGCTAGCGGGACTACATGAGCAGTTCTTC
-	few	TRBV21-1	TRBJ2-7	CADRTSGSYEQYF	TGTGCCGACCGGACTAGCGGGTCATACGAGCAGTACTTC
-	-	TRBV21-1	TRBJ2-7	CASVVSPGLVKACYEQYF	TGTGCCAGCGTAGTCTCTCCGGGACTAGTGAAGGCTTGCTACGAGCAGTACTTC
TRBD2	few	TRBV11-1	TRBJ2-7	CASSRTSGGSYEQYF	TGTGCCAGCAGCAGGACTAGCGGGGGTTCCTACGAGCAGTACTTC
TRBD1	-	TRBV7-8	TRBJ1-1	CASSPRGRFTEAFF	TGTGCCAGCAGCCCCAGGGGGCGGTTCACTGAAGCTTTCTTT
-	-	TRBV7-9	TRBJ1-4	CASSWTENEKLFF	TGTGCCAGCAGCTGGACAGAGAATGAAAAACTGTTTTTT
-	once	TRBV6-1	TRBJ1-3	CASRTYRTGNTIYF	TGTGCCAGCAGAACCTACAGGACTGGAAACACCATATATTTT
-	-	TRBV11-3	TRBJ2-3	CASSPVSFTDTQYF	TGTGCCAGCAGCCCAGTCTCATTCACAGATACGCAGTATTTT
TRBD2	-	TRBV14	TRBJ2-1	CASSRRSGSSYNEQFF	TGTGCCAGCAGCCGACGAAGCGGGAGCTCCTACAATGAGCAGTTCTTC
-	-	TRBV18	TRBJ1-3	CASSATDSSGNTIYF	TGTGCCAGCTCAGCCACGGACAGCTCTGGAAACACCATATATTTT
-	-	TRBV11-2	TRBJ2-3	CASSLGGADTQYF	TGTGCCAGCAGCTTAGGGGGGGCAGATACGCAGTATTTT
-	once	TRBV7-2	TRBJ2-1	CASSLGLAEGNEQFF	TGTGCCAGCAGCTTAGGGCTAGCCGAGGGAAATGAGCAGTTCTTC
-	-	TRBV7-9	TRBJ2-5	CSSSLAGVETQYF	TGTTCCAGCAGCTTAGCCGGGGTCGAGACCCAGTACTTC
-	-	TRBV5-1	TRBJ2-3	CASSLGQEAYTDTQYF	TGCGCCAGCAGCTTGGGACAGGAGGCCTACACAGATACGCAGTATTTT
TRBD2	once	TRBV11-3	TRBJ2-7	CASSFSGSLGEQYF	TGTGCCAGCAGCTTTAGCGGGAGCCTGGGGGAGCAGTACTTC
-	-	TRBV5-6	TRBJ2-1	CASSLYTGKNEQFF	TGTGCCAGCAGCTTGTATACAGGCAAGAATGAGCAGTTCTTC
TRBD1	once	TRBV6-1	TRBJ2-2	CASIYRGAGELFF	TGTGCCAGCATTTACAGGGGGGCCGGGGAGCTGTTTTTT
-	few	TRBV19	TRBJ1-1	CASSGQTNTEAFF	TGTGCCAGTTCCGGACAGACGAACACTGAAGCTTTCTTT
TRBD2	-	TRBV5-1	TRBJ2-5	CASSLAGVEETQYF	TGCGCCAGCAGCTTAGCGGGAGTCGAAGAGACCCAGTACTTC
TRBD2	-	TRBV4-2	TRBJ2-1	CASSQLAGGLNEQFF	TGTGCCAGCAGCCAATTAGCGGGAGGGCTGAATGAGCAGTTCTTC
TRBD2	-	TRBV28	TRBJ2-7	CASSIEAGGGYEQYF	TGTGCCAGCAGTATCGAAGCGGGAGGAGGGTACGAGCAGTACTTC